Below are 30 T cell receptor beta chains sequenced from a single sample in a study of cytomegalovirus exposure and HLA in healthy donors. Sequencing was performed with immunoSEQ multiplex PCR; in TCRdb, only in-frame clones are kept and a portion is missing. The sample has about 280,000 clones, around nine tenths seen once; the top ten hold roughly 1%. Sequencing was carried out using PBMCs. These receptors originate from a woman between 18 and 29 years old in good health and CMV-seronegative.

The chain carries TRBV19 and TRBJ1-1; the match to TRBD1 covers 7 bases. V gave up 9 bases and J gave up 1 base; unmatched junction bases: 5. Germline V lookup: CDR1 LNHDA, CDR2 SQIVND (reference sequence). This CDR3 is built from 13 residues. This chain's CDR3 is CASTGVGNTEAFF. The CDR3, as DNA: TGTGCCAGCACAGGGGTCGGGAACACTGAAGCTTTCTTT.

The J gene is TRBJ2-3, the V gene TRBV7-6; TRBD2 agrees at 11 bases. Germline V gene data show CDR1 as SGHVS and CDR2 as FNYEAQ. The V gene end was trimmed by 6 bases and the J gene end by 0 bases; junction bases not matched to a gene: 5. This CDR3 is built from 16 residues. The CDR3 region is CASRPGTSGSTDTQYF. CDR3 DNA sequence: TGTGCCAGCAGACCAGGGACTAGCGGAAGCACAGATACGCAGTATTTT.

The chain employs TRBV7-9 and TRBJ2-2; possibly TRBD2 for D (5 bases). The CDR3 sequence is 16 residues long. Trimming left V 5 bases short and J 3 bases short, with 16 bases between. Germline V CDR1 and CDR2: SEHNR, FQNEAQ (reference sequence). CDR3 in amino acids: CASSPTGSGYTGELFF. CDR3 nucleotide sequence: TGTGCCAGCAGCCCGACTGGGAGCGGATACACCGGGGAGCTGTTTTTT.

The chain uses TRBV30 and TRBJ1-2; tentatively, D is TRBD1 (5 bases). Germline CDR1 is GTSNPN and CDR2 is SVGIG (reference sequence). V gave up 7 bases and J gave up 4 bases, with 16 bases separating them. The CDR3 is made up of 13 amino acids. The DNA of the CDR3 is TGTGCCTCAATGGCGGGGGGTCGCTATGGCTACACCTTC. Translated, it gives CASMAGGRYGYTF.

This clone came up a few times. The rearrangement uses TRBV16 and TRBJ1-2; D call uncertain. Trimming removed 0 bases from V and 7 bases from J, with 12 bases in between. The germline gives CDR1 KGHSY, CDR2 FQNENV. The CDR3 totals 14 residues. CDR3 bases: TGTGCCAGCAGCCAATCCCCAGGTGCGATTGGCTACACCTTC. Its translation: CASSQSPGAIGYTF.

The table lists this clone with a count of one. This chain links TRBV15 with TRBJ2-3, with a weak D call TRBD1 (6 bases). The V end lost 1 base, the J end lost 2 bases, and 10 bases lay between the germline ends. Germline CDR1 LNHNV, CDR2 YYDKDF (reference sequence). The CDR3 runs 15 residues. CDR3 nucleotides: TGTGCCACCAGCAGAGTACAGGGTAACACAGATACGCAGTATTTT. Translation: CATSRVQGNTDTQYF.

The CDR3 DNA reads TGTGCCAGCAGTCTTGACAGGGGGTATGAGCAGTTCTTC. Translation: CASSLDRGYEQFF. The genes are TRBV25-1 and TRBJ2-1; 9 nucleotides agree with TRBD1. Germline trimming cut 5 bases from V and 8 bases from J; bases unmatched to any gene: 4. CDR1 and CDR2 from the germline V gene are MGHDK and SYGVNS. The CDR3 spans 13 residues.

The CDR3 sequence is CASYTSGGNNEQFF. DNA for the CDR3: TGTGCCAGCTACACTAGCGGGGGAAACAATGAGCAGTTCTTC. The V and J genes are TRBV28 and TRBJ2-1; TRBD2 matches 11 bases. There are 14 residues in the CDR3. After removal of 8 bases from V and 5 bases from J, the junction contained 5 bases not matched to a gene. From germline, CDR1 is MDHEN and CDR2 SYDVKM.

The chain couples TRBV27 to TRBJ2-2; TRBD2 matches at 10 bases. Trimming took 7 bases from V and 3 from J; bases not matched to a gene: 5. CDR3 size: 15 residues. Germline V lookup: CDR1 MNHEY, CDR2 SMNVEV (reference sequence). CDR3 protein: CASKWLAGDTGELFF. CDR3 bases: TGTGCCAGCAAATGGCTAGCGGGAGACACCGGGGAGCTGTTTTTT.

J is TRBJ2-7 and V is TRBV2; D possibly corresponds to TRBD1 (6 bases). Germline V CDR1 and CDR2: SNHLY, FYNNEI. V gave up 4 bases and J gave up 2 bases, with 15 bases separating them. The length of the CDR3 is 15 residues. The CDR3 nucleotides are TGTGCCAGCAGTGGAAGCCCCGACAGGACCTACGAGCAGTACTTC. Protein product: CASSGSPDRTYEQYF.

The CDR3 here is CASSFGTGLEQYF. In nucleotides, the CDR3 is TGCGCCAGCAGCTTCGGGACAGGGCTCGAGCAGTACTTC. The rearrangement links TRBV5-1 to TRBJ2-7; TRBD1 agrees at 9 bases. This CDR3 is built from 13 residues. Germline V gene data show CDR1 as SGHRS and CDR2 as YFSETQ. V dropped 2 bases and J dropped 6; count of bases not matched to a gene: 3.

The chain links TRBV12-5 to TRBJ2-7; possible D gene TRBD1, 6 bases. V lost 6 bases to trimming and J lost 2 bases, with 11 bases between them. CDR1 is LGHNT, CDR2 FRNRAP, per germline. This CDR3 spans 13 amino acids. CDR3 nucleotide sequence: TGTGCTAGTGGGAGGGGGACCCCCTACGAGCAGTACTTC. Its protein product is CASGRGTPYEQYF.

Concerning this clone: Other DNA sequences in this specimen translate into the identical CDR3. This chain uses TRBV5-1 with TRBJ1-2, with TRBD1 identical over 7 bases. CDR3 length equals 14 residues. The germline V gene encodes CDR1 SGHRS and CDR2 YFSETQ. V gave up 0 bases and J gave up 4 bases; unmatched junction bases: 3. CDR3 nucleotide sequence: TGCGCCAGCAGCTTGGACAGGGGCAGCTATGGCTACACCTTC. It specifies CASSLDRGSYGYTF.

V usage is TRBV27 and J usage is TRBJ1-5; D gene unclear. From germline, CDR1 is MNHEY and CDR2 SMNVEV (reference sequence). The CDR3 sequence is 15 residues long. V lost 0 bases and J lost 0, with 6 bases in between. This chain's CDR3 is CASSLSMSSNQPQHF. The CDR3 nucleotides are TGTGCCAGCAGTTTATCTATGAGTAGCAATCAGCCCCAGCATTTT.

This clone appeared once. The J gene is TRBJ1-2, the V gene TRBV19; D might be TRBD1 (5 bases). Trimming left V 5 bases short and J 1 base short, with 11 bases between. Germline V gives CDR1 LNHDA, CDR2 SQIVND (reference sequence). This CDR3 is built from 14 residues. As DNA, the CDR3 is TGTGCCAGTAGTTTCATACAGGTTAACTATGGCTACACCTTC. It translates to CASSFIQVNYGYTF.

J is TRBJ2-1 and V is TRBV29-1; D is unresolved. Trimming removed 0 bases from V and 2 bases from J, with 23 bases in between. The CDR3 sequence is 19 residues long. Germline V lookup: CDR1 SQVTM, CDR2 ANQGSEA. CDR3 coding DNA: TGCAGCGTTGAAGATAGGAGTGGTTTTACTGGCTGGCCCTACAATGAGCAGTTCTTC. Amino acid sequence: CSVEDRSGFTGWPYNEQFF.

This sequence joins TRBV28 and TRBJ2-1; maybe TRBD2 (6 bases). V lost 2 bases and J 1 base, leaving 27 bases between the germline ends. This CDR3 is built from 21 residues. Germline lookup yields CDR1 MDHEN and CDR2 SYDVKM. The CDR3 protein is CASSLPLPRPGAEISYNEQFF. CDR3 nucleotide sequence: TGTGCCAGCAGTTTACCCCTACCCCGCCCGGGAGCGGAGATTTCCTACAATGAGCAGTTCTTC.

This chain joins TRBV6-4 and TRBJ2-1; no reliable D call. There are 16 residues in the CDR3. V was trimmed by 0 bases and J by 7 bases, leaving 16 bases between them. CDR1 MRHNA and CDR2 SNTAGT come from the germline V gene. The CDR3 region has the DNA TGTGCCAGCAGTGACTCGACACTTTTCTCAGAAAATGAGCAGTTCTTC. It translates to CASSDSTLFSENEQFF.

V and J are TRBV28 and TRBJ2-7, with 9 positions matching TRBD2. With V trimmed by 5 bases and J by 1 base, 12 bases remained unmatched. Germline V gives CDR1 MDHEN, CDR2 SYDVKM. The CDR3 has 17 residues. CDR3 sequence: CASSPQPLAGGSYEQYF. In DNA, the CDR3 is TGTGCCAGCAGTCCCCAGCCGCTGGCGGGAGGGTCCTACGAGCAGTACTTC.

V and J are TRBV2 and TRBJ2-1; D is perhaps TRBD2 (5 bases). CDR1 and CDR2 (germline): SNHLY, FYNNEI. There are 13 residues in the CDR3. Trimming took 10 bases from V and 3 from J, leaving 13 bases between them. CDR3: CATPRAGYNEQFF. The CDR3 bases are TGTGCCACCCCGCGGGCGGGCTACAATGAGCAGTTCTTC.

This clone was seen only once. The rearrangement uses TRBV5-1 and TRBJ2-1; 7 positions agree with TRBD2. The CDR3 totals 16 residues. Per germline, CDR1 SGHRS and CDR2 YFSETQ. With V trimmed by 7 bases and J by 0 bases, 10 bases remained unmatched. CDR3 region: CASGGGGSGSYNEQFF. The CDR3 bases are TGCGCCAGCGGGGGGGGAGGATCTGGCTCCTACAATGAGCAGTTCTTC.

The chain carries TRBV27 and TRBJ2-5, with 8 bases identical to TRBD1. The CDR3 is made up of 15 amino acids. Germline V gene data show CDR1 as MNHEY and CDR2 as SMNVEV (reference sequence). The trim removed 6 bases at V and 5 bases at J, leaving 11 bases unmatched. CDR3 nucleotides: TGTGCCAGCAGGTCGGGACAGGAAAAACGGGAGACCCAGTACTTC. This encodes CASRSGQEKRETQYF.

This chain uses TRBV5-1 with TRBJ2-1, with TRBD2 identical over 10 bases. The CDR3 length is 16 residues. V shed 3 bases, J shed 3 bases, and the junction held 6 bases outside the gene matches. Germline loops: CDR1 SGHRS, CDR2 YFSETQ. CDR3 amino acids: CASSSTGLADYNEQFF. The CDR3 nucleotides read TGCGCCAGCAGCTCGACAGGACTAGCGGACTACAATGAGCAGTTCTTC.

The V call is TRBV28, the J call TRBJ1-2; no reliable D call. CDR3 size: 13 residues. V was cut by 3 bases and J by 4 bases, with 9 bases left in between. Germline V gene data show CDR1 as MDHEN and CDR2 as SYDVKM. CDR3 DNA sequence: TGTGCCAGCAGTTTGCGCGGACTCTATGGCTACACCTTC. It translates to CASSLRGLYGYTF.

This sequence joins TRBV27 and TRBJ2-1, with a tentative D call TRBD2 (7 bases). Per germline, CDR1 MNHEY and CDR2 SMNVEV (reference sequence). V gave up 5 bases and J gave up 8 bases, with 19 bases separating them. This CDR3 contains 15 residues. CDR3 amino acids: CASSAPRGARDEQFF. The DNA for the CDR3 is TGTGCCAGCAGTGCCCCCCGGGGGGCTCGAGATGAGCAGTTCTTC.

The rearrangement uses TRBV9 and TRBJ2-3, with 10 positions matching TRBD2. V was pared by 3 bases and J by 4 bases, with 5 bases of the junction left unmatched. This CDR3 has 15 residues. Germline V CDR1 and CDR2: SGDLS, YYNGEE. DNA of the CDR3: TGTGCCAGCAGCGGAGCGGGAGGGCCTCCAGATACGCAGTATTTT. Translating gives CASSGAGGPPDTQYF.

The chain is built from TRBV6-7 and TRBJ1-4; a weak D match, TRBD1 (5 bases). TRBV6-7 is flagged as an ORF with uncertain function. Between the trimmed V and J ends, which lost 3 bases and 4 bases, there was a span of 12 bases. The CDR3 runs 15 residues. The CDR3 spells CASSYETGSNEKLFF. In nucleotides, the CDR3 is TGTGCCAGCAGTTATGAAACAGGCAGTAATGAAAAACTGTTTTTT.

The sample holds a few counts of this clone. The gene calls are TRBV6-5 and TRBJ1-2; D possibly corresponds to TRBD1 (6 bases). The CDR3 consists of 13 residues. Germline loops: CDR1 MNHEY, CDR2 SVGAGI. V was pared by 10 bases and J by 7 bases, with 19 bases between. Written as DNA, the CDR3 is TGTGCCACTTCGACCGTTCTCAGGGGTGGCTACACCTTC. Translated: CATSTVLRGGYTF.

The chain carries TRBV5-1 and TRBJ2-7; the D gene is possibly TRBD2 (5 bases). There are 14 residues in the CDR3. V was clipped by 4 bases and J by 4 bases, with 15 bases between them. The germline V gene has CDR1 SGHRS and CDR2 YFSETQ. The chain's CDR3 is CASSLGPPGYEQYF. The CDR3, as DNA: TGCGCCAGCAGCCTGGGCCCCCCGGGGTACGAGCAGTACTTC.

The V call is TRBV25-1, the J call TRBJ1-3, with unresolved D. The V gene's germline CDR1 is MGHDK and CDR2 SYGVNS. There are 12 residues in the CDR3. V dropped 6 bases and J dropped 0 bases, with 3 bases sitting between them. CDR3 in amino acids: CASRYSGNTIYF. The CDR3 region has the DNA TGTGCCAGCAGGTACTCTGGAAACACCATATATTTT. The full variable domain, its missing parts supplied by reference TRBV25-1 and TRBJ1-3, is EADIYQTPRYLVIGTGKKITLECSQTMGHDKMYWYQQDPGMELHLIHYSYGVNSTEKGDLSSESTVSRIRTEHFPLTLESARPSHTSQYLCASRYSGNTIYFGEGSWLTVV.